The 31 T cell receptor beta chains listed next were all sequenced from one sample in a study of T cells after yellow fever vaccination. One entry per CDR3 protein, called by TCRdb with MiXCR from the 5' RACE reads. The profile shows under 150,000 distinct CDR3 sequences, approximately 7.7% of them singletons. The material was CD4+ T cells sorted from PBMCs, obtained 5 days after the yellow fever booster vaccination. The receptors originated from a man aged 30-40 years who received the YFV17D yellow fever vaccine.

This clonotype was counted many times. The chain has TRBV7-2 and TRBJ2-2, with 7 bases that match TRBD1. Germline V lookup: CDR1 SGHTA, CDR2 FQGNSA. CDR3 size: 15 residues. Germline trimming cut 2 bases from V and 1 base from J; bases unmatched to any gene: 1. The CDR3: CASSLRTGNTGELFF. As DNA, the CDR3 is TGTGCCAGCAGCTTACGGACAGGGAACACCGGGGAGCTGTTTTTT.

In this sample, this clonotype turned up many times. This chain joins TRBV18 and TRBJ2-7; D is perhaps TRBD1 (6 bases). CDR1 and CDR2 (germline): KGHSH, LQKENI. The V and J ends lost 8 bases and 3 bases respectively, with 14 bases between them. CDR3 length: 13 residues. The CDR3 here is CASAEGQHYEQYF. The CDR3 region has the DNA TGTGCCAGCGCAGAGGGACAACACTACGAGCAGTACTTC.

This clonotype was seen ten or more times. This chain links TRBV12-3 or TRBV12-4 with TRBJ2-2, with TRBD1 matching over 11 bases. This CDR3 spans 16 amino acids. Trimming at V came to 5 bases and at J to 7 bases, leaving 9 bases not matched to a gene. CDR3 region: CASSQGQGAWFGELFF. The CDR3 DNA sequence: TGTGCCAGCAGTCAAGGACAGGGGGCTTGGTTCGGGGAGCTGTTTTTT.

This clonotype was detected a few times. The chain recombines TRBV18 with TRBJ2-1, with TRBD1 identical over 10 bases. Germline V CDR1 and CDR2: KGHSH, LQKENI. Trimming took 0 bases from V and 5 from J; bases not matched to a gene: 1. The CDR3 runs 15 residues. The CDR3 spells CASSPPGQGNNEQFF. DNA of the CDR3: TGTGCCAGCTCACCACCGGGACAGGGGAACAATGAGCAGTTCTTC.

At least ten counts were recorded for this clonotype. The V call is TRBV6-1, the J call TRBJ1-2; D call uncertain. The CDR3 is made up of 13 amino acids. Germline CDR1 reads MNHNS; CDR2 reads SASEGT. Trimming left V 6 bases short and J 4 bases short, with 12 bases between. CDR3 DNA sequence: TGTGCCAGCAGCCAAGCGGGGTCCTATGGCTACACCTTC. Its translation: CASSQAGSYGYTF.

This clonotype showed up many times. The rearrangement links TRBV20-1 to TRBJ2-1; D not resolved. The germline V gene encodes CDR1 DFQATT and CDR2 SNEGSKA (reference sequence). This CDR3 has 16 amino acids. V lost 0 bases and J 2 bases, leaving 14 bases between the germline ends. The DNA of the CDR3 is TGCAGTGCTAGAGAAAGGCTAGACTCCCCCTACAATGAGCAGTTCTTC. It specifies CSARERLDSPYNEQFF.

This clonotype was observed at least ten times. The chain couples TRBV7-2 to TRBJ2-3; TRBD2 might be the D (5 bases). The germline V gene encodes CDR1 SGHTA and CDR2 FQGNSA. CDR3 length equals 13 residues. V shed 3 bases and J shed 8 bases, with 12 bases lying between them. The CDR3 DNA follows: TGTGCCAGCAGCTTGTTCGGGGTGGGTACGCAGTATTTT. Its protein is CASSLFGVGTQYF.

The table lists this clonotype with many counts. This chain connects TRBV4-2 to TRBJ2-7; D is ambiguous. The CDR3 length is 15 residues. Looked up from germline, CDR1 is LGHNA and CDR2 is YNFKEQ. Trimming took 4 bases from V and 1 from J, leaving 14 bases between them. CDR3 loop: CASSPTWDGSYEQYF. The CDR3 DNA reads TGTGCCAGCAGCCCCACGTGGGATGGGTCCTACGAGCAGTACTTC.

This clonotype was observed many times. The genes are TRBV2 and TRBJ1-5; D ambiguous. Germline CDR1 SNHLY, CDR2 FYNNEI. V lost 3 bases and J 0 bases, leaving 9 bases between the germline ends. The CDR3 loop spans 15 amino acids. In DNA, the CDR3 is TGTGCCAGCAGTGACAGTTATAATAGCAATCAGCCCCAGCATTTT. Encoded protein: CASSDSYNSNQPQHF. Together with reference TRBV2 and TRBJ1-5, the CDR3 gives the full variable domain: EPEVTQTPSHQVTQMGQEVILRCVPISNHLYFYWYRQILGQKVEFLVSFYNNEISEKSEIFDDQFSVERPDGSNFTLKIRSTKLEDSAMYFCASSDSYNSNQPQHFGDGTRLSIL.

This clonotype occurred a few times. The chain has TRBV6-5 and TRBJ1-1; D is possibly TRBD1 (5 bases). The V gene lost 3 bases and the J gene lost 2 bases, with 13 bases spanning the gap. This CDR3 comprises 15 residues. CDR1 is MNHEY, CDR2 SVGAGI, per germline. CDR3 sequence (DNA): TGTGCCAGCAGTTATTCCCTCGGGGGTAACACTGAAGCTTTCTTT. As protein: CASSYSLGGNTEAFF.

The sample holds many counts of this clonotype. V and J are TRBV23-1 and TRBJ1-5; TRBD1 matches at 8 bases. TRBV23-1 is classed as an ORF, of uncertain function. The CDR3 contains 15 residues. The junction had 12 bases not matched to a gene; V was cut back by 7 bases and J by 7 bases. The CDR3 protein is CASTPSQGARQPQHF. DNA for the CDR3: TGCGCCAGCACCCCTTCGCAGGGGGCGAGGCAGCCCCAGCATTTT.

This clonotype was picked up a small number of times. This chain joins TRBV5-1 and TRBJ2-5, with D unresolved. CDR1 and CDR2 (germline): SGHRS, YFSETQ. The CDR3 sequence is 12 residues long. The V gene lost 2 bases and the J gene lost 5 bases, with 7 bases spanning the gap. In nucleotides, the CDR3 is TGCGCCAGCAGCTTCGAGAAGGAGACCCAGTACTTC. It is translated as CASSFEKETQYF.

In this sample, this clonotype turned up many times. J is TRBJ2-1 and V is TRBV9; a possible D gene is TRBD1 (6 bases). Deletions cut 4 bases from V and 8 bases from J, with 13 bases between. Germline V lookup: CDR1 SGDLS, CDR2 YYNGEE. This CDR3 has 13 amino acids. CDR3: CASSTLQGHEQFF. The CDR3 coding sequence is TGTGCCAGCAGCACCCTACAGGGACATGAGCAGTTCTTC.

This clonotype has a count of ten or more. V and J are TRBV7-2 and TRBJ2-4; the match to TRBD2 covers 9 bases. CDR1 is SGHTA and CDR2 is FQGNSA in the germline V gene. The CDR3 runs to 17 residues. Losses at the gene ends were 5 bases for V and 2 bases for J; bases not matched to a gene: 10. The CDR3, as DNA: TGTGCCAGCAGCCCACAGCTAGCGGGACGTTCCAAAAACATTCAGTACTTC. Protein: CASSPQLAGRSKNIQYF.

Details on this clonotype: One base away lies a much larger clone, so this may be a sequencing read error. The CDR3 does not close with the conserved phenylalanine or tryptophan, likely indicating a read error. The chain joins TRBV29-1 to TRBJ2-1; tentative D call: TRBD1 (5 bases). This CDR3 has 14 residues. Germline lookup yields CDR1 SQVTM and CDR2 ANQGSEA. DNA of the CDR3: TGCTCCCTCCAGGTGGCAGGGTATCGCAATGAGCAGTTCTTA. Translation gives CSLQVAGYRNEQFL.

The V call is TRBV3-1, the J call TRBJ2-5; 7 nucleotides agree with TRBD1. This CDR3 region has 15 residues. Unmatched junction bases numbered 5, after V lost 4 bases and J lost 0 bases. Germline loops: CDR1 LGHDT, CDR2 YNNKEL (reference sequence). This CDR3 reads CASSLPQGYQETQYF. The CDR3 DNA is TGTGCCAGCAGCCTTCCACAGGGGTACCAAGAGACCCAGTACTTC.

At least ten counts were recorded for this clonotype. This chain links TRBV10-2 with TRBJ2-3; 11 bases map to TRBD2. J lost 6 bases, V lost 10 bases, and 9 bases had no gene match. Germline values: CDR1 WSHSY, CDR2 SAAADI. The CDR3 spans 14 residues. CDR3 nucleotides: TGCGCCACTGCCACTAGCGGGAGAGAGGATACGCAGTATTTT. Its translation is CATATSGREDTQYF.

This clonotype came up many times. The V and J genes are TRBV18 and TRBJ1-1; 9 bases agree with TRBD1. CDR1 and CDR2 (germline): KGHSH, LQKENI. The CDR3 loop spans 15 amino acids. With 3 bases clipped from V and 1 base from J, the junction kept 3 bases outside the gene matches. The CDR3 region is CASSPSGQGNTEAFF. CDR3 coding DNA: TGTGCCAGCTCACCTTCGGGACAGGGGAACACTGAAGCTTTCTTT.

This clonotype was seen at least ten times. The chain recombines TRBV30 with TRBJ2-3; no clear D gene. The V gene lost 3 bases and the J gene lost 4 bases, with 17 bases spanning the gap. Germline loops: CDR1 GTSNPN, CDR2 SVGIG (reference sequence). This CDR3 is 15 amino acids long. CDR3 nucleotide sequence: TGTGCCTGGAGAGCGTCCAGCCATGGGGCAGATACGCAGTATTTT. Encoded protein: CAWRASSHGADTQYF. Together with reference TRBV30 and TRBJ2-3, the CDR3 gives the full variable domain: SQTIHQWPATLVQPVGSPLSLECTVEGTSNPNLYWYRQAAGRGLQLLFYSVGIGQISSEVPQNLSASRPQDRQFILSSKKLLLSDSGFYLCAWRASSHGADTQYFGPGTRLTVL.

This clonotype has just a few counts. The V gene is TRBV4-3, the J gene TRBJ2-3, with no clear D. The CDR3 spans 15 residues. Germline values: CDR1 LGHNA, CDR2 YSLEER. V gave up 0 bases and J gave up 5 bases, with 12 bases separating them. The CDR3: CASSQDPGSGDTQYF. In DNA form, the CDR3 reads TGCGCCAGCAGCCAAGACCCGGGCTCGGGAGATACGCAGTATTTT.

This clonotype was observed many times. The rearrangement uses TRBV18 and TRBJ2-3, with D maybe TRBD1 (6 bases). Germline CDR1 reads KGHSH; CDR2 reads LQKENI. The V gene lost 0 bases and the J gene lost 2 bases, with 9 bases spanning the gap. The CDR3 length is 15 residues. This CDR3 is CASSPPAGVTDTQYF. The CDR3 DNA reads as TGTGCCAGCTCACCACCGGCAGGGGTCACAGATACGCAGTATTTT.

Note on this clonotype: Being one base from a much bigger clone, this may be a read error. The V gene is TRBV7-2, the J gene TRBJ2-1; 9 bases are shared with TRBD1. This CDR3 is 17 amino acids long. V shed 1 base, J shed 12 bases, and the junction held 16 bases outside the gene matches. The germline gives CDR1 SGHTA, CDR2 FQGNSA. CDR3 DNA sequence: TGTGCCAGCAGCTTAGTTCGTTCCGGGACAGGGTCATATGGGCAGTTCTTC. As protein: CASSLVRSGTGSYGQFF. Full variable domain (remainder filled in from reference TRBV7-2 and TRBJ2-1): GAGVSQSPSNKVTEKGKDVELRCDPISGHTALYWYRQSLGQGLEFLIYFQGNSAPDKSGLPSDRFSAERTGGSVSTLTIQRTQQEDSAVYLCASSLVRSGTGSYGQFFGPGTRLTVL.

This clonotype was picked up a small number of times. CDR3: CSATAVTGIWTNEKLFF. Written as DNA, the CDR3 is TGCAGTGCAACCGCTGTAACAGGGATTTGGACTAATGAAAAACTGTTTTTT. This chain uses TRBV20-1 with TRBJ1-4; possibly TRBD1 for D (6 bases). V lost 6 bases, J lost 2 bases, and 22 bases lay in between. CDR1 is DFQATT, CDR2 SNEGSKA, per germline (reference sequence). The CDR3 sequence is 17 residues long.

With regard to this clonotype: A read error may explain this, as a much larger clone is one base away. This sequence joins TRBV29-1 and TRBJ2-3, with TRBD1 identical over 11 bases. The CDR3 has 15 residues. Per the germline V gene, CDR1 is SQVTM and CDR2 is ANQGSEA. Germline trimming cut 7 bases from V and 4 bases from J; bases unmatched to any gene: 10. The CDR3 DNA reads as TGCAGCGCCTGGACAGGGGGCGGAGCGGCAGATACGCAGTATTTT. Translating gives CSAWTGGGAADTQYF.

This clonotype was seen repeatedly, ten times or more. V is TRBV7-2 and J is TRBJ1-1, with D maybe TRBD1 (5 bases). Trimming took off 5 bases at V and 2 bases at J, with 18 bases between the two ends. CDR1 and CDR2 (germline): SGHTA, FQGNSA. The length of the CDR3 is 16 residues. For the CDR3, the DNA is TGTGCCAGCAGCCCCCACCGCGTAGGGGCAAACACTGAAGCTTTCTTT. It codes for CASSPHRVGANTEAFF. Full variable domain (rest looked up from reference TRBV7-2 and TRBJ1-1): GAGVSQSPSNKVTEKGKDVELRCDPISGHTALYWYRQSLGQGLEFLIYFQGNSAPDKSGLPSDRFSAERTGGSVSTLTIQRTQQEDSAVYLCASSPHRVGANTEAFFGQGTRLTVV.

CDR3 nucleotide sequence: TGTGCCAGTAAATCATCAGGGGGAGGCAATCAGCCCCAGCATTTT. Translating gives CASKSSGGGNQPQHF. The V call is TRBV19, the J call TRBJ1-5; 7 bases map to TRBD1. V was clipped by 7 bases and J by 2 bases; unmatched bases: 8. CDR1 and CDR2 (germline): LNHDA, SQIVND (reference sequence). CDR3 size: 15 residues. The whole variable domain, remainder taken from reference TRBV19 and TRBJ1-5, is DGGITQSPKYLFRKEGQNVTLSCEQNLNHDAMYWYRQDPGQGLRLIYYSQIVNDFQKGDIAEGYSVSREKKESFPLTVTSAQKNPTAFYLCASKSSGGGNQPQHFGDGTRLSIL.

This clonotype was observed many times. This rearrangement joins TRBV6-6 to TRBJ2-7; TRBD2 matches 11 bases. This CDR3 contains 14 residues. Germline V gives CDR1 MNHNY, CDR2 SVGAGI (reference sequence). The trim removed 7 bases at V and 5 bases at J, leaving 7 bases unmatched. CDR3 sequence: CASTPGLAVHEQYF. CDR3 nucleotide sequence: TGTGCCAGCACCCCGGGACTAGCGGTCCACGAGCAGTACTTC.

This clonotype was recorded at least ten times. CDR3 region: CASSLVRTPSYEQYF. CDR3 bases: TGCGCCAGCAGCTTGGTCAGGACGCCCTCCTACGAGCAGTACTTC. The chain is built from TRBV5-1 and TRBJ2-7; D ambiguous. CDR3 length: 15 amino acids. Trimming pared 0 bases from V and 0 bases from J, leaving 10 bases between. From germline, CDR1 is SGHRS and CDR2 YFSETQ.

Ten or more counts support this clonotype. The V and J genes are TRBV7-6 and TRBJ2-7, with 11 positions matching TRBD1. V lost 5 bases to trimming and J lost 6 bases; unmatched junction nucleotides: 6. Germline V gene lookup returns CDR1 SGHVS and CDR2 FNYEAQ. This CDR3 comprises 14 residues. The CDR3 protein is CASSDRDRGGEQYF. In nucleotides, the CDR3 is TGTGCCAGCAGCGACCGGGACAGGGGGGGCGAGCAGTACTTC.

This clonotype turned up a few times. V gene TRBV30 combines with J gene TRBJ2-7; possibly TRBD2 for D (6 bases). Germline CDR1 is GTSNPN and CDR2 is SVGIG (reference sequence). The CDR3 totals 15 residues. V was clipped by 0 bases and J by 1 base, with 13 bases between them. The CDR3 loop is CAWSVGGATSYEQYF. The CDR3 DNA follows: TGTGCCTGGAGTGTAGGAGGGGCAACTTCCTACGAGCAGTACTTC.

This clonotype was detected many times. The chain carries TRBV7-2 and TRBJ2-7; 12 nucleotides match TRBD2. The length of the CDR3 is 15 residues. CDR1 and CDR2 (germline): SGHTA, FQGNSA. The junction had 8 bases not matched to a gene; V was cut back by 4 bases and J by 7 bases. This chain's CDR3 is CASSWTSGTSWEQYF. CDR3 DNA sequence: TGTGCCAGCAGCTGGACTAGCGGGACCTCGTGGGAGCAGTACTTC.